This T cell receptor beta chain was profiled in a study of cytomegalovirus exposure and HLA in healthy donors. Study-level points and caveats: Reportedly, TCR beta sequences accurately predicted HLA-A and HLA-B alleles in most subjects.

This clone was seen a handful of times. Its antigen is unidentified. This specimen includes other DNA sequences encoding the same CDR3. The PCR was carried out with 60 Vbeta primers and 13 Jbeta primers. TCRdb keeps only in-frame clones here, not all; method: immunoSEQ multiplex PCR. There are 100,000 or so clones in the sample; roughly 15% occur only once, and roughly 0.89% lies in the top ten. Sequencing input: PBMCs. The source of this sequence is a female donor in good health and CMV-seronegative.

CDR3 coding DNA: TGTGCCTGGAGTACCCTCCGGGACAGGGACCAAGATACGCAGTATTTT. It is translated as CAWSTLRDRDQDTQYF. J is TRBJ2-3 and V is TRBV30; 9 positions match TRBD1. J was trimmed by 5 bases and V by 2 bases; bases with no gene match: 11. This CDR3 has 16 amino acids. Germline CDR1 is GTSNPN and CDR2 is SVGIG (reference sequence).